Below, 10 T cell receptor beta chains from the same sample are listed, as sequenced in a study of T-cell reconstitution after alpha-beta-depleted transplantation in children. Unique molecular identifiers tagged the TCRbeta library. MiXCR was run by TCRdb on the PCR reads, yielding one entry per CDR3 protein. The sample lists approximately 520,000 distinct CDR3 sequences, around 10% seen once, with 11% to 15% in the top ten. The sequencing here drew on PBMCs, mostly from graft donor cells, taken 180 days after TCRalphabeta/CD19-depleted stem cell transplant. The source of these receptors is a female patient aged 2 to 10 who had a stem cell transplant for aplastic anemia, so the T cells may come from the graft donor.

This clonotype was recorded a few times. The rearrangement uses TRBV28 and TRBJ1-2, with unresolved D. Germline V gene lookup returns CDR1 MDHEN and CDR2 SYDVKM. V was clipped by 7 bases and J by 2 bases, with 11 bases between them. The CDR3 loop spans 13 amino acids. The CDR3 DNA reads as TGTGCCAGCACAGTTCCTAACAACTATGGCTACACCTTC. It encodes CASTVPNNYGYTF.

The genes are TRBV19 and TRBJ2-1; weak D call: TRBD2 (5 bases). Germline V gene sequence: CDR1 LNHDA, CDR2 SQIVND (reference sequence). There are 15 residues in the CDR3. V dropped 2 bases and J dropped 3 bases, with 11 bases sitting between them. The CDR3 sequence is CASSIRDGDYNEQFF. In DNA, the CDR3 is TGTGCCAGTAGTATAAGAGACGGGGACTACAATGAGCAGTTCTTC.

The rearrangement uses TRBV7-2 and TRBJ2-1; 10 bases match TRBD1. The CDR3 is 14 residues long. Per germline, CDR1 SGHTA and CDR2 FQGNSA. J gave up 7 bases and V 4 bases, and 4 bases lay outside the gene matches. CDR3 loop: CASSSRQGANEQFF. DNA for the CDR3: TGTGCCAGCAGCTCCAGACAGGGGGCTAATGAGCAGTTCTTC.

The rearrangement uses TRBV6-2 or TRBV6-3 and TRBJ2-3, with 8 bases aligning to TRBD2. CDR3 length: 17 amino acids. V trimming: 2 bases; J trimming: 0 bases; junction bases outside the gene matches: 7. CDR1 is MNHEY, CDR2 SVGEGT, per germline. The DNA for the CDR3 is TGTGCCAGCAGTTACGAGGGCGGGAGGCCAAGCACAGATACGCAGTATTTT. Its translation is CASSYEGGRPSTDTQYF.

This clonotype was recorded a few times. The V and J genes are TRBV6-5 and TRBJ2-3; 11 nucleotides align to TRBD2. V trimming: 0 bases; J trimming: 5 bases; junction bases outside the gene matches: 4. This CDR3 is 16 amino acids long. The V gene's germline CDR1 is MNHEY and CDR2 SVGAGI. This CDR3 is CASSYSTSGKEDTQYF. The CDR3 nucleotides are TGTGCCAGCAGTTACTCGACTAGCGGGAAGGAAGATACGCAGTATTTT.

There are a few counts of this clonotype. The V call is TRBV6-6, the J call TRBJ2-7; D is undetermined. CDR3 length: 12 residues. Trimming pared 4 bases from V and 6 bases from J, leaving 10 bases between. Germline loops: CDR1 MNHNY, CDR2 SVGAGI (reference sequence). The CDR3 DNA is TGTGCCAGCAGTTTGTCGACTTCCGAGCAGTACTTC. Residues: CASSLSTSEQYF.

This clonotype was seen a handful of times. CDR3 in amino acids: CASSPTPLAGGAQYF. The CDR3 DNA reads TGTGCCAGCAGCCCTACCCCCCTAGCGGGTGGAGCGCAGTATTTT. The V gene is TRBV4-2, the J gene TRBJ2-3; TRBD2 matches 8 bases. V shed 4 bases and J 10 bases; nucleotides not matched to a gene: 13. Per the germline V gene, CDR1 is LGHNA and CDR2 is YNFKEQ. This CDR3 spans 15 amino acids.

The rearrangement uses TRBV28 and TRBJ2-6; unclear D gene. The CDR3 loop spans 14 amino acids. The V and J ends lost 8 bases and 2 bases respectively, with 10 bases between them. Per germline, CDR1 MDHEN and CDR2 SYDVKM. CDR3 in DNA: TGTGCCAGCGGCTTCCCACCTGGGGCCAACGTCCTGACTTTC. Protein product: CASGFPPGANVLTF.

This clonotype was seen a few times. V and J are TRBV28 and TRBJ1-2, with a possible D match to TRBD1 (5 bases). The CDR3 is made up of 14 amino acids. Germline V gene sequence: CDR1 MDHEN, CDR2 SYDVKM. V dropped 6 bases and J dropped 5 bases, with 16 bases sitting between them. In nucleotides, the CDR3 is TGTGCCAGCAGGCGCACGGGGGTTGGGTATGGCTACACCTTC. It encodes CASRRTGVGYGYTF.

The chain joins TRBV10-3 to TRBJ1-5; D possibly corresponds to TRBD1 (5 bases). Trimming cost V 6 bases and J 1 base, with 10 bases left between them. CDR1 and CDR2 from the germline V gene are ENHRY and SYGVKD. The CDR3 extends over 14 amino acids. In DNA form, the CDR3 reads TGTGCCATCAGCCCTGACAGAAGCAATCAGCCCCAGCATTTT. As protein: CAISPDRSNQPQHF.